This TCR beta chain was identified in a study of T cells in Graves' hyperthyroidism and ophthalmopathy. About the research overall: Once the initial diagnosis was made, peripheral blood was obtained before any treatment.

Study-wide results and limits: Ophthalmopathy, as predicted by the model, came a median around 7 months after the prediction.

Over 18 months, lack of ophthalmopathy progression marked Graves' hyperthyroidism as stable. Patients between 18 and 65 years old had hyperthyroidism, newly diagnosed and lasting under 2 months. V was clipped by 5 bases and J by 0 bases, with 12 bases between them. CDR3 length: 15 residues. A few counts support this clonotype. Its antigen is still unknown. The CDR3 regions of TCR beta were amplified from RNA transcripts. With the HTBI primer set, the TCR CDR3 went through a first round of RT-PCR. TCRdb recomputed calls from the multiplex PCR reads with MiXCR, one row per CDR3 protein. Of around 400,000 distinct CDR3 sequences listed, approximately 25% are singletons.

The chain uses TRBV12-3 or TRBV12-4 and TRBJ2-3; D may match TRBD1 or TRBD2 (5 bases each). This clonotype was sampled from a man aged 50-60 years with Graves' hyperthyroidism. The specimen was blood. CDR3 region: CASSLGRDSTDTQYF. The CDR3 coding sequence is TGTGCCAGCAGTCTGGGACGGGATAGCACAGATACGCAGTATTTT.